These 14 T cell receptor beta chains came from one sample sequenced in a study of T cell responses to AZD1222 COVID-19 vaccine. The assay was immunoSEQ multiplex PCR, and TCRdb's table has in-frame clones only and misses some. Counted here are about 110,000 clones, approximately 87% occurring once; the ten biggest clones make up about 4.9%. The sample was peripheral blood, taken on day 0 of AZD1222 vaccination. All receptors derive from an adult in good health.

The sample holds one count of this clone. The gene calls are TRBV9 and TRBJ2-7; 13 bases align to TRBD2. This CDR3 region has 16 residues. Germline CDR1 is SGDLS and CDR2 is YYNGEE. Losses at the gene ends were 0 bases for V and 6 bases for J; bases not matched to a gene: 6. CDR3 DNA sequence: TGTGCCAGCAGCGTAGGTAGACTAGCGGGGGGTTTCGAGCAGTACTTC. Protein: CASSVGRLAGGFEQYF.

The chain carries TRBV5-1 and TRBJ2-1; 13 nucleotides agree with TRBD2. CDR3 length: 14 amino acids. Trimming took 3 bases from V and 7 from J; bases not matched to a gene: 1. Germline values: CDR1 SGHRS, CDR2 YFSETQ. The CDR3 bases are TGCGCCAGCAGCTCGGGACTAGCGGGAAATGAGCAGTTCTTC. It yields the protein CASSSGLAGNEQFF.

This chain uses TRBV28 with TRBJ2-7; TRBD2 might be the D (6 bases). This CDR3 has 13 amino acids. The germline gives CDR1 MDHEN, CDR2 SYDVKM. The V end was cut by 4 bases, the J end by 6 bases, with 13 bases between. This CDR3 is CASSSKRVGEQYF. In nucleotides, the CDR3 is TGTGCCAGCAGTTCGAAGCGGGTCGGCGAGCAGTACTTC.

The rearrangement links TRBV15 to TRBJ2-2; possible D gene TRBD2, 5 bases. In germline, CDR1 is LNHNV, CDR2 YYDKDF (reference sequence). The CDR3 extends over 13 amino acids. V was cut by 9 bases and J by 0 bases, with 8 bases left in between. CDR3 amino acids: CATLLANTGELFF. CDR3 DNA sequence: TGTGCCACACTACTAGCGAACACCGGGGAGCTGTTTTTT.

The CDR3 sequence: CASSLVQTSTGELFF. The CDR3 nucleotides are TGTGCCAGCAGCTTAGTCCAGACTAGCACCGGGGAGCTGTTTTTT. This sequence joins TRBV7-2 and TRBJ2-2; tentative D call: TRBD2 (6 bases). CDR1 and CDR2 from the germline V gene are SGHTA and FQGNSA. This CDR3 is built from 15 residues. V lost 1 base and J lost 4, with 10 bases in between.

The chain links TRBV5-4 to TRBJ2-1, with TRBD2 identical over 7 bases. Germline V gives CDR1 SGHNT, CDR2 YYREEE (reference sequence). The CDR3 has 15 residues. Trimming removed 3 bases from V and 4 bases from J; junction bases left unmatched: 7. CDR3 sequence (DNA): TGTGCCAGCAGCTACACTAGCGACCCTTACAATGAGCAGTTCTTC. It yields the protein CASSYTSDPYNEQFF.

The chain links TRBV5-1 to TRBJ1-3; tentative D call: TRBD1 (5 bases). V was cut by 4 bases and J by 2 bases, with 13 bases left in between. The CDR3 is made up of 15 amino acids. CDR1 SGHRS and CDR2 YFSETQ come from the germline V gene. The DNA for the CDR3 is TGCGCCAGCAGCCCACAGGTTACCGCTGGAAACACCATATATTTT. Translation: CASSPQVTAGNTIYF.

This rearrangement joins TRBV18 to TRBJ2-1; D uncertain. This CDR3 is 13 amino acids long. Germline V gene lookup returns CDR1 KGHSH and CDR2 LQKENI. V was trimmed by 4 bases and J by 9 bases, leaving 13 bases between them. In DNA, the CDR3 is TGTGCCAGCTCACTTGGTCATGCCGGTGAGCAGTTCTTC. This encodes CASSLGHAGEQFF. Drawing the rest from reference TRBV18 and TRBJ2-1, the complete variable domain is NAGVMQNPRHLVRRRGQEARLRCSPMKGHSHVYWYRQLPEEGLKFMVYLQKENIIDESGMPKERFSAEFPKEGPSILRIQQVVRGDSAAYFCASSLGHAGEQFFGPGTRLTVL.

The V and J genes are TRBV7-3 and TRBJ2-2; D not resolved. V lost 2 bases and J lost 5, with 9 bases in between. Per the germline V gene, CDR1 is SGHTA and CDR2 is FQGTGA. The CDR3 is 14 amino acids. The CDR3 DNA follows: TGTGCCAGCAGCTTACTCCCTGGTACCGGGGAGCTGTTTTTT. The encoded protein is CASSLLPGTGELFF.

The rearrangement joins TRBV7-2 to TRBJ2-3; D is uncertain. From germline, CDR1 is SGHTA and CDR2 FQGNSA. Between the trimmed V and J ends, which lost 2 bases and 2 bases, there was a span of 5 bases. The CDR3 covers 13 residues. In DNA form, the CDR3 reads TGTGCCAGCAGCTTAATGAACACAGATACGCAGTATTTT. Protein: CASSLMNTDTQYF.

V and J are TRBV6-1 and TRBJ2-4; D is ambiguous. There are 16 residues in the CDR3. The germline gives CDR1 MNHNS, CDR2 SASEGT. Trimming removed 0 bases from V and 0 bases from J, with 9 bases in between. CDR3 in DNA: TGTGCCAGCAGTGAAGCGGGGTACCTAGCCAAAAACATTCAGTACTTC. Translating gives CASSEAGYLAKNIQYF.

V gene TRBV15 combines with J gene TRBJ1-4; a weak D match, TRBD1 (6 bases). V was cut by 1 base and J by 0 bases, with 15 bases left in between. The CDR3 sequence is 18 residues long. CDR1 and CDR2 (germline): LNHNV, YYDKDF (reference sequence). CDR3 in amino acids: CATSRGGPLEATNEKLFF. In DNA, the CDR3 is TGTGCCACCAGCAGAGGGGGGCCGCTGGAGGCAACTAATGAAAAACTGTTTTTT.

The rearrangement links TRBV7-9 to TRBJ1-1; tentative D call: TRBD1 (5 bases). This CDR3 comprises 14 residues. In germline, CDR1 is SEHNR, CDR2 FQNEAQ (reference sequence). V dropped 5 bases and J dropped 5 bases, with 15 bases sitting between them. The DNA for the CDR3 is TGTGCCAGCAGCGCCCAGGGAGAACGGACTGAAGCTTTCTTT. Protein sequence: CASSAQGERTEAFF.

The genes are TRBV7-3 and TRBJ1-4; TRBD1 agrees at 8 bases. Germline CDR1 is SGHTA and CDR2 is FQGTGA. This CDR3 spans 15 amino acids. After removal of 2 bases from V and 8 bases from J, the junction contained 7 bases not matched to a gene. The CDR3: CASSLGGQGGEKLFF. The CDR3 bases are TGTGCCAGCAGCTTAGGTGGACAGGGAGGGGAAAAACTGTTTTTT.